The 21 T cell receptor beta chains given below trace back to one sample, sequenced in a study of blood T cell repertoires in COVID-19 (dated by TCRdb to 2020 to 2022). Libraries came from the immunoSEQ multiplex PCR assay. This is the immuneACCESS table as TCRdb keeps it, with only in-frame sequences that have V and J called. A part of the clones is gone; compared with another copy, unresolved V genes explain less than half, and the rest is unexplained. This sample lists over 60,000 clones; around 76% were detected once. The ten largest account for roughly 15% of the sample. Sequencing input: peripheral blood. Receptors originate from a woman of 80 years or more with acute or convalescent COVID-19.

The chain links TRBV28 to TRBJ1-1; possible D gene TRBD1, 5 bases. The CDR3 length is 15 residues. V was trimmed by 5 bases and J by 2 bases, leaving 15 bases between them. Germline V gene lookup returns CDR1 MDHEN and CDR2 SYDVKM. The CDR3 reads CASSPLQGLNTEAFF. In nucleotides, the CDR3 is TGTGCCAGCAGTCCCCTCCAGGGTCTCAACACTGAAGCTTTCTTT.

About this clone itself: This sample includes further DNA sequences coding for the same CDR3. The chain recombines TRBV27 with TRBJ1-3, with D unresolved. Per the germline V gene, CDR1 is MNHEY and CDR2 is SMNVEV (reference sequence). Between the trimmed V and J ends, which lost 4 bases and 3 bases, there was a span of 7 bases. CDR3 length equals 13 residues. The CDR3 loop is CASSSNSGNTIYF. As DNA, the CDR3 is TGTGCCAGCAGTTCGAACAGTGGAAACACCATATATTTT.

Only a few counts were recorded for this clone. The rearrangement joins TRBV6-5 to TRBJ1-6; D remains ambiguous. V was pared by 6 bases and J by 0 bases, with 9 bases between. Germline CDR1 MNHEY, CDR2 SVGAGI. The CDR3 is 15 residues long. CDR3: CASRRASSYNSPLHF. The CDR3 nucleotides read TGTGCCAGCAGGAGGGCGAGCTCCTATAATTCACCCCTCCACTTT.

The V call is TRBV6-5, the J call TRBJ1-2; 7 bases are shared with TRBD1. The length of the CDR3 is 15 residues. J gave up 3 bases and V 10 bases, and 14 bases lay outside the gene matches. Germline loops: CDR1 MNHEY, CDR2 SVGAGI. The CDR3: CATSLLDRWDYGYTF. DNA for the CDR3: TGTGCCACCTCATTGTTGGACAGGTGGGACTATGGCTACACCTTC.

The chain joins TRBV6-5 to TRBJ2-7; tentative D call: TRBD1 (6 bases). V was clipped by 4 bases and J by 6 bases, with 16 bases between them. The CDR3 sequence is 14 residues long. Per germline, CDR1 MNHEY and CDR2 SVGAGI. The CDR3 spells CASSSFGQSPEQYF. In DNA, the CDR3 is TGTGCCAGCAGTTCCTTCGGACAGTCCCCCGAGCAGTACTTC.

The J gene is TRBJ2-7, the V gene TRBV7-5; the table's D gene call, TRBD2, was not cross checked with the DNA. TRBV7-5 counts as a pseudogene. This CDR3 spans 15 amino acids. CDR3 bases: TGTGTCAGACATCCGCGGGGGGGGCCCTCCTACGAGCAGTACTTC. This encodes CVRHPRGGPSYEQYF.

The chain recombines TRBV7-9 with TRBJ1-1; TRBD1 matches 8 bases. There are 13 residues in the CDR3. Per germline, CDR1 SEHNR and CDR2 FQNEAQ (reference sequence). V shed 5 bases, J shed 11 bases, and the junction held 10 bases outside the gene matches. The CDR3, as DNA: TGTGCCAGCAGCACCGGACAGGGTGGTGGGGCTTTCTTT. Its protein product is CASSTGQGGGAFF.

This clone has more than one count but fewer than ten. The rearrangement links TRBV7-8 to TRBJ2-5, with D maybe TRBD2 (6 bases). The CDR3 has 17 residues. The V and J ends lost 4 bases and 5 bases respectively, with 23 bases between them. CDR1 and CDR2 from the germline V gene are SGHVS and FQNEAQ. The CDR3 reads CASSSRGGHTTGETQYF. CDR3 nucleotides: TGTGCCAGCAGCTCCCGGGGAGGACATACTACCGGCGAGACCCAGTACTTC.

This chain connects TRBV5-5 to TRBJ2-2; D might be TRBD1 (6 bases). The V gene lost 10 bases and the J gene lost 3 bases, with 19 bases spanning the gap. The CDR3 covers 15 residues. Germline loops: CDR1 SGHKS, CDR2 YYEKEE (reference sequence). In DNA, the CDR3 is TGTGCCGTCCCGAGACGGGACACCTACACCGGGGAGCTGTTTTTT. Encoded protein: CAVPRRDTYTGELFF.

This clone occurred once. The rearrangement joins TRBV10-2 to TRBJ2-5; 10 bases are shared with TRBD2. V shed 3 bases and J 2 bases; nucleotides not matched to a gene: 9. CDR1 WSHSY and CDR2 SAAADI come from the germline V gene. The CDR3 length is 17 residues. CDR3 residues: CASSDTWSGRGQETQYF. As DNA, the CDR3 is TGCGCCAGCAGTGATACGTGGAGCGGGAGGGGGCAAGAGACCCAGTACTTC.

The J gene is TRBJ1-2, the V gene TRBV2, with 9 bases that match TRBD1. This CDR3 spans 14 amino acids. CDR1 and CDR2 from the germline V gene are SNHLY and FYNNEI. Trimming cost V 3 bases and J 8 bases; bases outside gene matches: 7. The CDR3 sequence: CASSESGTGPGYTF. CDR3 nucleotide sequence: TGTGCCAGCAGTGAGTCCGGGACAGGGCCCGGCTACACCTTC.

CDR3: CASSLRGLAGGTDTQYF. CDR3 DNA sequence: TGTGCCAGCAGTTTACGGGGACTAGCGGGAGGGACAGATACGCAGTATTTT. The V and J genes are TRBV27 and TRBJ2-3; TRBD2 agrees at 16 bases. The V segment lost 2 bases and the J segment 3 bases; nucleotides outside the gene matches: 2. The germline V gene encodes CDR1 MNHEY and CDR2 SMNVEV (reference sequence). The CDR3 runs to 17 residues.

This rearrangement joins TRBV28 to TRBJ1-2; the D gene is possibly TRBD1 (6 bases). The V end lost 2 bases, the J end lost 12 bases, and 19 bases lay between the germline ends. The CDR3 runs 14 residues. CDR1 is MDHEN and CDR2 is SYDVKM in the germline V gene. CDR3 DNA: TGTGCCAGCAGTTTAGGGGACAAGAGACTCCTGCACACCTTC. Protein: CASSLGDKRLLHTF.

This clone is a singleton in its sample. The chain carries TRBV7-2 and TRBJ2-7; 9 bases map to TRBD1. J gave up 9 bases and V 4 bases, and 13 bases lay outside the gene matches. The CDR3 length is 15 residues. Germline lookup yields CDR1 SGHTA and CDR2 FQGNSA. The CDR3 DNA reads TGTGCCAGCAGCTCCGGACAGGGGTACCTCTCCGGGCAGTACTTC. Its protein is CASSSGQGYLSGQYF.

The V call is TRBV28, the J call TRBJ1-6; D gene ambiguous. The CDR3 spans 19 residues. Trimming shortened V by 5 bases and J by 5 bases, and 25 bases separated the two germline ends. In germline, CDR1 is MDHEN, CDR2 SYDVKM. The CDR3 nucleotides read TGTGCCAGCAGTGATCTCGCCCCGAGGAAATGGGTTAATAATTCACCCCTCCACTTT. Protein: CASSDLAPRKWVNNSPLHF.

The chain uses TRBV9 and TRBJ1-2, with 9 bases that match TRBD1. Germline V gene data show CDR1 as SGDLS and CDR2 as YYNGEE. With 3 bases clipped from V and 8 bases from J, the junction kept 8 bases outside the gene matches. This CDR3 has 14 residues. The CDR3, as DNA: TGTGCCAGCAGCGGATTCCGGACAGGGGTGGGCTACACCTTC. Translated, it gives CASSGFRTGVGYTF.

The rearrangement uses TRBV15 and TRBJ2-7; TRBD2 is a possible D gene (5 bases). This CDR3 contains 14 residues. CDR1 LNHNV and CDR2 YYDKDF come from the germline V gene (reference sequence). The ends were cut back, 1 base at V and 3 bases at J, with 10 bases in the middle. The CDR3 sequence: CATSRAGSVYEQYF. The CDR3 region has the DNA TGTGCCACCAGCAGAGCGGGGTCGGTCTACGAGCAGTACTTC.

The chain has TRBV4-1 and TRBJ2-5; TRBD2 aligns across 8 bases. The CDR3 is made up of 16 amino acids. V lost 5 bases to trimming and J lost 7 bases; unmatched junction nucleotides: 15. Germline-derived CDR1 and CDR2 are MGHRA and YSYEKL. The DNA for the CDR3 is TGCGCCAGCAGCTTGGAGACTAGCGCTAGAGGAAGGACCCAGTACTTC. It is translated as CASSLETSARGRTQYF.

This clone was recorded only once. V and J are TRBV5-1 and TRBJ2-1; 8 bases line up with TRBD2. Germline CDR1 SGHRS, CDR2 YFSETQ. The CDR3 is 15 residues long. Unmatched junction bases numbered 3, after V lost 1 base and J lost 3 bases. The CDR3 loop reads CASSLSLAGYNEQFF. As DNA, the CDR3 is TGCGCCAGCAGCTTGAGTCTAGCGGGCTACAATGAGCAGTTCTTC.

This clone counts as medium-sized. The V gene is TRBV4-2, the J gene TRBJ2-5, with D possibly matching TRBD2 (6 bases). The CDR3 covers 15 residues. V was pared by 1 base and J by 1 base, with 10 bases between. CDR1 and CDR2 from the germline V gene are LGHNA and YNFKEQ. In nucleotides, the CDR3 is TGTGCCAGCAGCCAAGCCAGCGGGCCCCAAGAGACCCAGTACTTC. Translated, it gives CASSQASGPQETQYF.

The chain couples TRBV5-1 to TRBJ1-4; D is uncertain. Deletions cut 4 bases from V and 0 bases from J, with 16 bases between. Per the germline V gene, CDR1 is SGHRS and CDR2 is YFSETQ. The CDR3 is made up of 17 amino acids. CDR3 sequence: CASSPSPFRTTNEKLFF. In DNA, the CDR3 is TGCGCCAGCAGCCCCTCCCCCTTCAGGACAACTAATGAAAAACTGTTTTTT.